Listed here are 29 T cell receptor beta chains from one sample, sequenced in a study of OX40 agonist ivuxolimab in advanced cancers. Method: immunoSEQ multiplex PCR; TCRdb's copy keeps in-frame clones and lacks some. The data hold some 78,000 clones, with about 88% observed a single time. This sample comprised CD4+ or CD8+ T cells sorted from blood, obtained in a trial of the OX40 agonist ivuxolimab. The receptor source for this set is an adult with an advanced solid tumor such as melanoma, head and neck, liver or kidney cancer.

The genes are TRBV5-4 and TRBJ1-2; D is perhaps TRBD1 (5 bases). This CDR3 has 15 residues. Trimming took 4 bases from V and 4 from J, leaving 17 bases between them. Germline assignment: CDR1 SGHNT and CDR2 YYREEE (reference sequence). As DNA, the CDR3 is TGTGCCAGCAGCCCTGAGCCAGGGACTGCCTATGGCTACACCTTC. This codes for CASSPEPGTAYGYTF. The variable domain in full, with the rest retrieved from reference TRBV5-4 and TRBJ1-2, is ETGVTQSPTHLIKTRGQQVTLRCSSQSGHNTVSWYQQALGQGPQFIFQYYREEENGRGNFPPRFSGLQFPNYSSELNVNALELDDSALYLCASSPEPGTAYGYTFGSGTRLTVV.

V is TRBV19 and J is TRBJ1-2, with TRBD1 matching over 10 bases. The CDR3 has 14 amino acids. CDR1 is LNHDA and CDR2 is SQIVND in the germline V gene (reference sequence). V lost 6 bases, J lost 7 bases, and 8 bases stayed unmatched. CDR3 region: CASSRTGGYSGYTF. Written as DNA, the CDR3 is TGTGCCAGTAGCCGGACAGGGGGTTATAGTGGCTACACCTTC.

The chain carries TRBV6-6 and TRBJ1-3, with 7 bases matching TRBD1. Losses at the gene ends were 6 bases for V and 4 bases for J; bases not matched to a gene: 3. The CDR3 contains 13 residues. Germline V gene sequence: CDR1 MNHNY, CDR2 SVGAGI (reference sequence). This chain's CDR3 is CASRQGSGNTIYF. The DNA for the CDR3 is TGTGCCAGCAGACAGGGGTCCGGAAACACCATATATTTT.

Regarding this clone: Other DNA sequences from this sample encode an identical CDR3 as well. This rearrangement joins TRBV5-4 to TRBJ1-1, with D uncertain. The V end was cut by 0 bases, the J end by 2 bases, with 8 bases between. This CDR3 spans 14 amino acids. The V gene's germline CDR1 is SGHNT and CDR2 YYREEE (reference sequence). The CDR3 loop reads CASSLAVGNTEAFF. CDR3 DNA sequence: TGTGCCAGCAGCTTGGCGGTCGGTAACACTGAAGCTTTCTTT.

V is TRBV18 and J is TRBJ1-4; 8 bases fit TRBD1. The CDR3 has 15 residues. Germline V gives CDR1 KGHSH, CDR2 LQKENI. V lost 0 bases and J lost 8; bases outside the gene matches: 5. The chain's CDR3 is CASSPPGQGKEKLFF. CDR3 sequence (DNA): TGTGCCAGCTCACCACCTGGACAGGGAAAAGAAAAACTGTTTTTT.

The rearrangement uses TRBV15 and TRBJ2-3, with 9 bases matching TRBD2. V lost 2 bases and J lost 0; bases outside the gene matches: 3. CDR3 length: 16 amino acids. CDR1 and CDR2 (germline): LNHNV, YYDKDF (reference sequence). As DNA, the CDR3 is TGTGCCACCAGCAGACCTAGCGGGGAAAGCACAGATACGCAGTATTTT. This gives the protein CATSRPSGESTDTQYF.

The rearrangement joins TRBV5-5 to TRBJ2-1; no clear D gene. The germline gives CDR1 SGHKS, CDR2 YYEKEE (reference sequence). This CDR3 is built from 13 residues. Trimming pared 0 bases from V and 5 bases from J, leaving 6 bases between. Written as DNA, the CDR3 is TGTGCCAGCAGCTTGGGGCCTGACAATGAGCAGTTCTTC. It is translated as CASSLGPDNEQFF.

The rearrangement links TRBV18 to TRBJ1-3; perhaps TRBD1 as D (6 bases). This CDR3 contains 15 residues. Germline V CDR1 and CDR2: KGHSH, LQKENI. V lost 3 bases, J lost 8 bases, and 17 bases lay in between. CDR3 amino acids: CASSPAGADGDTIYF. DNA of the CDR3: TGTGCCAGCTCACCCGCAGGGGCGGACGGAGACACCATATATTTT.

The chain joins TRBV18 to TRBJ2-2, with 12 bases identical to TRBD1. This CDR3 comprises 16 residues. Germline V gene lookup returns CDR1 KGHSH and CDR2 LQKENI. J gave up 4 bases and V 4 bases, and 4 bases lay outside the gene matches. In nucleotides, the CDR3 is TGTGCCAGCTCACGACCGGGACAGGGGGCCACCGGGGAGCTGTTTTTT. Amino acids: CASSRPGQGATGELFF. The whole variable domain, filled in from reference TRBV18 and TRBJ2-2, reads NAGVMQNPRHLVRRRGQEARLRCSPMKGHSHVYWYRQLPEEGLKFMVYLQKENIIDESGMPKERFSAEFPKEGPSILRIQQVVRGDSAAYFCASSRPGQGATGELFFGEGSRLTVL.

The chain uses TRBV11-2 and TRBJ1-2, with D perhaps matching TRBD1 (5 bases). CDR3 length: 17 amino acids. From germline, CDR1 is SGHAT and CDR2 FQNNGV. Trimming took 5 bases from V and 8 from J, leaving 27 bases between them. The CDR3 DNA sequence: TGTGCCAGCAGCCCCAGTCGGGCTGACCCGCAGGGAGTAGGCTACACCTTC. Translating it yields CASSPSRADPQGVGYTF.

The CDR3 spells CASSPRGVYTEAFF. CDR3 DNA: TGTGCCAGCAGCCCCAGGGGGGTCTACACTGAAGCTTTCTTT. This chain connects TRBV5-4 to TRBJ1-1; TRBD1 agrees at 7 bases. V shed 4 bases and J 3 bases; nucleotides not matched to a gene: 6. This CDR3 has 14 amino acids. Germline loops: CDR1 SGHNT, CDR2 YYREEE (reference sequence).

This clone was detected a few times. The chain recombines TRBV10-1 with TRBJ1-1, with D possibly matching TRBD1 (6 bases). V lost 10 bases and J 4 bases, leaving 22 bases between the germline ends. CDR1 is WNHNN and CDR2 is SYGVQD in the germline V gene (reference sequence). The CDR3 is 15 residues long. In nucleotides, the CDR3 is TGCGCCACCAGGAGGCGGGGCCCAGGGGCCACTGAAGCTTTCTTT. Protein product: CATRRRGPGATEAFF.

This chain joins TRBV6-6 and TRBJ1-2; tentative D call: TRBD1 (6 bases). In germline, CDR1 is MNHNY, CDR2 SVGAGI (reference sequence). The CDR3 loop spans 14 amino acids. Trimming shortened V by 4 bases and J by 0 bases, and 9 bases separated the two germline ends. The CDR3 DNA sequence: TGTGCCAGCAGTTCGGGACAAGCTAACTATGGCTACACCTTC. This translates into CASSSGQANYGYTF.

The chain recombines TRBV5-1 with TRBJ2-1; a weak D match, TRBD1 (5 bases). Germline CDR1 SGHRS, CDR2 YFSETQ. This CDR3 has 13 amino acids. Deletions cut 4 bases from V and 5 bases from J, with 10 bases between. The CDR3 protein is CASSSGAHNEQFF. The CDR3 DNA follows: TGCGCCAGCAGCAGTGGGGCCCACAATGAGCAGTTCTTC.

The V call is TRBV7-3, the J call TRBJ1-2; 7 positions agree with TRBD1. CDR3 length equals 13 residues. The trim removed 1 base at V and 6 bases at J, leaving 2 bases unmatched. The germline gives CDR1 SGHTA, CDR2 FQGTGA. The CDR3 DNA follows: TGTGCCAGCAGCTTAAGACAGGGCAATGGCTACACCTTC. As protein: CASSLRQGNGYTF.

This sequence joins TRBV2 and TRBJ2-5; the match to TRBD1 covers 7 bases. The CDR3 has 13 residues. Germline V CDR1 and CDR2: SNHLY, FYNNEI. The trim removed 7 bases at V and 5 bases at J, leaving 7 bases unmatched. Here the CDR3 reads CASIQQGPETQYF. CDR3 DNA: TGTGCCAGCATCCAACAGGGGCCGGAGACCCAGTACTTC.

The chain couples TRBV2 to TRBJ2-1; D unresolved. This CDR3 comprises 11 residues. In germline, CDR1 is SNHLY, CDR2 FYNNEI. The germline V and J ends were trimmed by 2 bases and 5 bases, with 1 base remaining between them. Here the CDR3 DNA reads TGTGCCAGCAGTGAAAACAATGAGCAGTTCTTC. Translated: CASSENNEQFF. Using reference TRBV2 and TRBJ2-1 for the parts outside the CDR3, the full variable domain is EPEVTQTPSHQVTQMGQEVILRCVPISNHLYFYWYRQILGQKVEFLVSFYNNEISEKSEIFDDQFSVERPDGSNFTLKIRSTKLEDSAMYFCASSENNEQFFGPGTRLTVL.

The CDR3 loop is CASRMTGADEQFF. The CDR3 coding sequence is TGTGCCAGCAGGATGACAGGGGCTGATGAGCAGTTCTTC. The chain carries TRBV27 and TRBJ2-1; 8 bases match TRBD1. The CDR3 runs to 13 residues. CDR1 MNHEY and CDR2 SMNVEV come from the germline V gene (reference sequence). The V segment lost 6 bases and the J segment 8 bases; nucleotides outside the gene matches: 6.

The genes are TRBV6-6 and TRBJ1-1; D gene uncertain. Germline values: CDR1 MNHNY, CDR2 SVGAGI (reference sequence). Trimming pared 6 bases from V and 1 base from J, leaving 9 bases between. The CDR3 length is 13 residues. In DNA, the CDR3 is TGTGCCAGCAGAGGCAGACCGAACACTGAAGCTTTCTTT. Its protein product is CASRGRPNTEAFF.

The rearrangement links TRBV5-1 to TRBJ2-2; TRBD1 aligns across 10 bases. CDR1 SGHRS and CDR2 YFSETQ come from the germline V gene. The CDR3 spans 18 residues. J gave up 6 bases and V 4 bases, and 15 bases lay outside the gene matches. CDR3 residues: CASSVNAAGTGEAGELFF. The DNA of the CDR3 is TGCGCCAGCAGCGTAAACGCAGCCGGGACAGGGGAAGCCGGGGAGCTGTTTTTT.

The rearrangement links TRBV29-1 to TRBJ1-5, with D uncertain. Germline lookup yields CDR1 SQVTM and CDR2 ANQGSEA. V lost 0 bases and J 5 bases, leaving 8 bases between the germline ends. The CDR3 covers 13 residues. CDR3 in amino acids: CSVEDRGYQPQHF. In nucleotides, the CDR3 is TGCAGCGTTGAAGATCGTGGCTATCAGCCCCAGCATTTT.

The chain couples TRBV5-6 to TRBJ1-1, with D perhaps TRBD1 (5 bases). Per the germline V gene, CDR1 is SGHDT and CDR2 is YYEEEE. The V and J ends lost 4 bases and 7 bases respectively, with 14 bases between them. The CDR3 has 13 amino acids. The CDR3: CASSHRRQHEAFF. The CDR3 DNA reads as TGTGCCAGCAGCCACAGGAGACAGCATGAAGCTTTCTTT.

This clone turned up a few times. The rearrangement links TRBV19 to TRBJ1-3; D gene ambiguous. Per germline, CDR1 LNHDA and CDR2 SQIVND (reference sequence). The CDR3 contains 13 residues. V dropped 11 bases and J dropped 4 bases, with 15 bases sitting between them. The chain's CDR3 is CASSELRGNTIYF. CDR3 sequence (DNA): TGTGCCTCTTCCGAGTTGCGAGGAAACACCATATATTTT.

The gene calls are TRBV14 and TRBJ1-2, with TRBD1 matching over 11 bases. J lost 8 bases, V lost 5 bases, and 10 bases had no gene match. CDR1 is SGHDN and CDR2 is FVKESK in the germline V gene. The CDR3 covers 15 residues. The CDR3 here is CASSFFGQGARGYTF. The CDR3 DNA is TGTGCCAGCAGCTTTTTCGGACAGGGGGCGCGAGGCTACACCTTC.

This chain joins TRBV19 and TRBJ1-2; the D is unclear. The germline V gene has CDR1 LNHDA and CDR2 SQIVND (reference sequence). CDR3 length: 10 amino acids. V lost 3 bases, J lost 8 bases, and 4 bases lay in between. The CDR3 DNA follows: TGTGCCAGTAGTATGAGAGGCTACACCTTC. This codes for CASSMRGYTF.

J is TRBJ1-5 and V is TRBV18, with unresolved D. CDR1 and CDR2 (germline): KGHSH, LQKENI. Trimming pared 1 base from V and 10 bases from J, leaving 14 bases between. The CDR3 is 14 amino acids. The CDR3 is CASSPLGGSGPQHF. CDR3 coding DNA: TGTGCCAGCTCACCACTAGGCGGTAGCGGTCCCCAGCATTTT. The variable domain in full, with the rest retrieved from reference TRBV18 and TRBJ1-5, is NAGVMQNPRHLVRRRGQEARLRCSPMKGHSHVYWYRQLPEEGLKFMVYLQKENIIDESGMPKERFSAEFPKEGPSILRIQQVVRGDSAAYFCASSPLGGSGPQHFGDGTRLSIL.

The V call is TRBV5-8, the J call TRBJ2-5; D possibly corresponds to TRBD2 (5 bases). Germline-derived CDR1 and CDR2 are SGHTS and YDEGEE. This CDR3 spans 13 amino acids. The V end lost 1 base, the J end lost 5 bases, and 9 bases lay between the germline ends. The CDR3 loop reads CASSLSGKETQYF. The CDR3 coding sequence is TGTGCCAGCAGCTTGTCGGGAAAGGAGACCCAGTACTTC.

The V and J genes are TRBV6-1 and TRBJ2-3, with a tentative D call TRBD2 (7 bases). The CDR3 is made up of 16 amino acids. The germline V and J ends were trimmed by 4 bases and 8 bases, with 22 bases remaining between them. Looked up from germline, CDR1 is MNHNS and CDR2 is SASEGT. In DNA, the CDR3 is TGTGCCAGCAGTGGGGGGGGCTGGCACCATTCGGGTACGCAGTATTTT. This codes for CASSGGGWHHSGTQYF.

The chain carries TRBV5-1 and TRBJ2-5; weak D call: TRBD2 (6 bases). Trimming stripped 3 bases from V and 2 bases from J, with 14 bases between. The CDR3 has 15 residues. Per germline, CDR1 SGHRS and CDR2 YFSETQ. This CDR3 is CASSSGLTIQETQYF. The DNA of the CDR3 is TGCGCCAGCAGCTCCGGACTAACCATACAAGAGACCCAGTACTTC.